The rows below give T cell receptor beta chains drawn from one sample of a study of shared T cell receptors in the human thymus. The repertoire was sequenced with immunoSEQ multiplex PCR; TCRdb's copy has only in-frame clones and lacks some. The data show over 650,000 clones, around 87% seen once. The sample also formed part of further work on human thymus T cells.

Sequenced material: thymocytes. The receptor source for this set is a boy under two years old with a congenital heart defect. CDR3s include the opening cysteine and the closing phenylalanine or tryptophan. D genes are given only for firm matches. The size entry is marked missing in some rows and otherwise reads once, few, many or a size class.

size: .
D: .
length: 13
J: TRBJ2-3
V: TRBV4-3
CDR3: CASSQDPGDTQYF

size: once
D: .
length: 16
J: TRBJ2-7
V: TRBV7-8
CDR3: CASSLAQWTDPYEQYF

size: .
D: TRBD2
length: 19
J: TRBJ2-1
V: TRBV29-1
CDR3: CSVESWTSGRAVAYNEQFF

size: .
D: TRBD1
length: 16
J: TRBJ2-3
V: TRBV7-9
CDR3: CASSLAKTGKLDTQYF

size: .
D: TRBD1
length: 16
J: TRBJ1-5
V: TRBV7-2
CDR3: CASSPVDRGKGQPQHF

size: .
D: .
length: 14
J: TRBJ2-4
V: TRBV27
CDR3: CASGRGGGAKSIYF

size: .
D: TRBD2
length: 17
J: TRBJ2-3
V: TRBV29-1
CDR3: CSVRGTSGHASTDTQYF

size: .
D: TRBD1
length: 14
J: TRBJ1-2
V: TRBV6-5
CDR3: CASGGQAPNYGYTF

size: .
D: .
length: 16
J: TRBJ1-4
V: TRBV10-3
CDR3: CAISEFQTDHLEKLFF

size: .
D: TRBD2
length: 16
J: TRBJ2-2
V: TRBV9
CDR3: CASSVRGGRNTGELFF

size: .
D: TRBD2
length: 11
J: TRBJ2-7
V: TRBV20-1
CDR3: CSGEGNYEQYF

size: once
D: .
length: 13
J: TRBJ2-5
V: TRBV19
CDR3: CASSETDKETQYF

size: .
D: .
length: 17
J: TRBJ2-7
V: TRBV5-1
CDR3: CASSLGDWGEEPYEQYF

size: .
D: .
length: 17
J: TRBJ2-2
V: TRBV4-3
CDR3: CASSQDRVEFVTGELFF

size: .
D: .
length: 17
J: TRBJ1-3
V: TRBV5-4
CDR3: CASSLGGGTPSGNTIYF

size: .
D: TRBD1
length: 15
J: TRBJ2-7
V: TRBV28
CDR3: CASRGTGGDLYEQYF

size: .
D: TRBD1
length: 16
J: TRBJ2-5
V: TRBV28
CDR3: CASSSRDRVFQETQYF

size: .
D: .
length: 13
J: TRBJ2-4
V: TRBV11-2
CDR3: CASSLNGEDIQYF

size: .
D: .
length: 20
J: TRBJ1-6
V: TRBV4-3
CDR3: CASSQDASVWESSYNSPLHF

size: few
D: .
length: 15
J: TRBJ2-7
V: TRBV27
CDR3: CASSLCTGCGYEQYF

size: .
D: TRBD1
length: 15
J: TRBJ2-7
V: TRBV11-2
CDR3: CASSSTGTGTYEQYF

size: .
D: TRBD1
length: 17
J: TRBJ1-2
V: TRBV27
CDR3: CASSRLPRGRGIYGYTF

size: .
D: .
length: 16
J: TRBJ2-7
V: TRBV27
CDR3: CASSPSPGAGGYEQYF

size: .
D: TRBD2
length: 17
J: TRBJ2-3
V: TRBV4-3
CDR3: CASSQDPQRGGPDTQYF

size: .
D: TRBD2
length: 14
J: TRBJ2-1
V: TRBV5-4
CDR3: CASGPSGANNEQFF

size: .
D: .
length: 14
J: TRBJ1-4
V: TRBV7-2
CDR3: CASSRPGGDEKLFF

size: .
D: TRBD2
length: 13
J: TRBJ2-5
V: TRBV2
CDR3: CAQLAGAGETQYF

size: .
D: .
length: 14
J: TRBJ1-6
V: TRBV6-7
CDR3: CASSQGNRSSPLHF

size: .
D: TRBD1
length: 15
J: TRBJ2-2
V: TRBV30
CDR3: CAWSVQTGDTGELFF

size: .
D: .
length: 17
J: TRBJ2-6
V: TRBV5-6
CDR3: CASSFVGGLSGANVLTF

size: .
D: .
length: 15
J: TRBJ1-5
V: TRBV6-6
CDR3: CASSPGEGPNQPQHF

size: .
D: .
length: 16
J: TRBJ1-1
V: TRBV4-3
CDR3: CASSQGAKVGGTEAFF

size: few
D: TRBD1
length: 15
J: TRBJ2-2
V: TRBV5-4
CDR3: CASRGTGPRAGELFF

size: .
D: TRBD1
length: 13
J: TRBJ1-1
V: TRBV9
CDR3: CASSAGQVSDAFF

size: .
D: .
length: 15
J: TRBJ1-1
V: TRBV6-1
CDR3: CASGLPGPPGTEAFF